These 28 T cell receptor beta chains were sequenced from one sample in a study of cytomegalovirus exposure and HLA in healthy donors. The PCR used 60 Vbeta and 13 Jbeta primers. Some clones are missing from TCRdb's copy, which holds only in-frame ones; the method was immunoSEQ multiplex PCR. This table has 100,000 to 150,000 clones, roughly 80% appearing once. Sequencing was done on a sample of PBMCs. These receptors all stem from a boy aged 5-17 years in good health and CMV-seronegative.

This sequence joins TRBV30 and TRBJ2-1, with D tentatively TRBD2 (6 bases). The V gene lost 6 bases and the J gene lost 4 bases, with 10 bases spanning the gap. Germline lookup yields CDR1 GTSNPN and CDR2 SVGIG (reference sequence). The CDR3 covers 12 residues. The CDR3 bases are TGTGCCTGTAGCGGAAATTACAATGAGCAGTTCTTC. This encodes CACSGNYNEQFF.

The chain carries TRBV5-6 and TRBJ2-7, with 7 bases lining up with TRBD2. The CDR3 length is 14 residues. The germline gives CDR1 SGHDT, CDR2 YYEEEE. Trimming cost V 0 bases and J 7 bases; bases outside gene matches: 7. The CDR3 region is CASSLGLATREQYF. CDR3 sequence (DNA): TGTGCCAGCAGCTTGGGACTAGCCACGCGGGAGCAGTACTTC.

The gene calls are TRBV5-4 and TRBJ2-1, with unresolved D. Germline V gene lookup returns CDR1 SGHNT and CDR2 YYREEE (reference sequence). The CDR3 consists of 15 residues. The V gene lost 4 bases and the J gene lost 0 bases, with 11 bases spanning the gap. In DNA form, the CDR3 reads TGTGCCAGCAGCCCGGGTAAGAGCTCCTACAATGAGCAGTTCTTC. It is translated as CASSPGKSSYNEQFF.

The chain is built from TRBV4-1 and TRBJ2-7, with D possibly being TRBD2 (5 bases). This CDR3 contains 15 residues. Germline CDR1 and CDR2: MGHRA and YSYEKL. The V gene lost 4 bases and the J gene lost 0 bases, with 13 bases spanning the gap. CDR3 residues: CASSREYGDSYEQYF. Here the CDR3 DNA reads TGCGCCAGCAGCCGAGAATACGGGGACTCCTACGAGCAGTACTTC.

This sequence joins TRBV5-1 and TRBJ2-1; TRBD1 agrees at 12 bases. The CDR3 loop spans 14 amino acids. From germline, CDR1 is SGHRS and CDR2 YFSETQ. J gave up 8 bases and V 5 bases, and 5 bases lay outside the gene matches. DNA for the CDR3: TGCGCCAGCAGGCCGGGACAGGGGGCCTATGAGCAGTTCTTC. It yields the protein CASRPGQGAYEQFF. Full variable domain (missing parts from reference TRBV5-1 and TRBJ2-1): KAGVTQTPRYLIKTRGQQVTLSCSPISGHRSVSWYQQTPGQGLQFLFEYFSETQRNKGNFPGRFSGRQFSNSRSEMNVSTLELGDSALYLCASRPGQGAYEQFFGPGTRLTVL.

V and J are TRBV7-9 and TRBJ2-7; D gene uncertain. The CDR3 has 14 residues. CDR1 and CDR2 (germline): SEHNR, FQNEAQ (reference sequence). Between the trimmed V and J ends, which lost 1 base and 6 bases, there was a span of 13 bases. The CDR3: CASSLGSSYGEQYF. The CDR3 bases are TGTGCCAGCAGCTTAGGGTCATCCTACGGCGAGCAGTACTTC.

The chain is built from TRBV7-8 and TRBJ2-7; D might be TRBD1 (5 bases). Germline CDR1 reads SGHVS; CDR2 reads FQNEAQ. The CDR3 covers 13 residues. The V and J ends lost 5 bases and 2 bases respectively, with 10 bases between them. CDR3 nucleotides: TGTGCCAGCAGCCTCAGGGATCCCTACGAGCAGTACTTC. Its protein is CASSLRDPYEQYF. Filled out from reference TRBV7-8 and TRBJ2-7, the complete variable domain reads GAGVSQSPRYKVAKRGQDVALRCDPISGHVSLFWYQQALGQGPEFLTYFQNEAQLDKSGLPSDRFFAERPEGSVSTLKIQRTQQEDSAVYLCASSLRDPYEQYFGPGTRLTVT.

This rearrangement joins TRBV7-6 to TRBJ2-1; D might be TRBD2 (6 bases). The CDR3 extends over 14 amino acids. CDR1 and CDR2 (germline): SGHVS, FNYEAQ. V was cut by 2 bases and J by 4 bases, with 9 bases left in between. CDR3 sequence reads: CASSLSGAYNEQFF. The CDR3 nucleotides are TGTGCCAGCAGCTTATCGGGAGCTTACAATGAGCAGTTCTTC.

The chain carries TRBV27 and TRBJ2-1; 10 nucleotides match TRBD2. The V gene end was trimmed by 4 bases and the J gene end by 0 bases; junction bases not matched to a gene: 3. The CDR3 has 16 amino acids. CDR1 and CDR2 from the germline V gene are MNHEY and SMNVEV (reference sequence). The CDR3: CASSSTSGASYNEQFF. In nucleotides, the CDR3 is TGTGCCAGCAGTTCCACTAGCGGGGCCTCCTACAATGAGCAGTTCTTC.

This clone has only one observation. The chain joins TRBV6-1 to TRBJ2-3; 9 bases match TRBD2. Losses at the gene ends were 2 bases for V and 4 bases for J; bases not matched to a gene: 16. The CDR3 runs 19 residues. Germline V CDR1 and CDR2: MNHNS, SASEGT. Written as DNA, the CDR3 is TGTGCCAGCAGTGAATTCAGTAGCGGGAGAGTTAGGGGGCCAGATACGCAGTATTTT. This sequence encodes CASSEFSSGRVRGPDTQYF.

The J gene is TRBJ1-2, the V gene TRBV12-5; D may be TRBD1 (5 bases). The CDR3 contains 15 residues. The V gene lost 6 bases and the J gene lost 3 bases, with 17 bases spanning the gap. The germline gives CDR1 LGHNT, CDR2 FRNRAP. CDR3 nucleotides: TGTGCTAGTGGCTATGACAGCCAACCATACTATGGCTACACCTTC. Encoded protein: CASGYDSQPYYGYTF. The whole variable domain, remainder taken from reference TRBV12-5 and TRBJ1-2, is DARVTQTPRHKVTEMGQEVTMRCQPILGHNTVFWYRQTMMQGLELLAYFRNRAPLDDSGMPKDRFSAEMPDATLATLKIQPSEPRDSAVYFCASGYDSQPYYGYTFGSGTRLTVV.

The V gene is TRBV5-1, the J gene TRBJ1-2; 8 nucleotides align to TRBD1. CDR3 length: 14 residues. Losses at the gene ends were 4 bases for V and 6 bases for J; bases not matched to a gene: 8. Germline loops: CDR1 SGHRS, CDR2 YFSETQ. Here the CDR3 reads CASSLDRVVNGYTF. The CDR3 DNA reads TGCGCCAGCAGCCTGGACAGGGTTGTGAATGGCTACACCTTC.

Points on this clone: Other nucleotide sequences in the sample specify the same CDR3. This rearrangement joins TRBV30 to TRBJ2-1, with TRBD2 matching over 7 bases. Germline values: CDR1 GTSNPN, CDR2 SVGIG (reference sequence). The CDR3 runs to 20 residues. Losses at the gene ends were 3 bases for V and 8 bases for J; bases not matched to a gene: 28. CDR3 protein: CAWSTTLSGWGGSLMDEQFF. The CDR3 DNA follows: TGTGCCTGGAGCACTACGCTCAGCGGCTGGGGCGGGAGTCTAATGGATGAGCAGTTCTTC. The full variable domain, its missing parts supplied by reference TRBV30 and TRBJ2-1, is SQTIHQWPATLVQPVGSPLSLECTVEGTSNPNLYWYRQAAGRGLQLLFYSVGIGQISSEVPQNLSASRPQDRQFILSSKKLLLSDSGFYLCAWSTTLSGWGGSLMDEQFFGPGTRLTVL.

This rearrangement joins TRBV2 to TRBJ2-7; 13 nucleotides line up with TRBD2. The germline V gene has CDR1 SNHLY and CDR2 FYNNEI. The CDR3 length is 16 residues. With V trimmed by 1 base and J by 7 bases, 7 bases remained unmatched. The CDR3 DNA reads as TGTGCCAGCAGTGAAGGGGCGAGACTAGCGGGAGGAGAGCAGTACTTC. Its protein product is CASSEGARLAGGEQYF.

The CDR3 sequence is CSVLVGGNTEAFF. The DNA for the CDR3 is TGCAGCGTCCTTGTGGGGGGGAACACTGAAGCTTTCTTT. V gene TRBV29-1 combines with J gene TRBJ1-1; the D gene is possibly TRBD1 (5 bases). This CDR3 has 13 amino acids. The germline V gene has CDR1 SQVTM and CDR2 ANQGSEA. V shed 6 bases and J shed 1 base, with 12 bases lying between them. The full variable domain, completed using reference TRBV29-1 and TRBJ1-1, is SAVISQKPSRDICQRGTSLTIQCQVDSQVTMMFWYRQQPGQSLTLIATANQGSEATYESGFVIDKFPISRPNLTFSTLTVSNMSPEDSSIYLCSVLVGGNTEAFFGQGTRLTVV.

This chain joins TRBV9 and TRBJ2-5, with unresolved D. With 0 bases removed from V and 2 bases from J, the gap between germline ends came to 11 bases. CDR3 length equals 15 residues. Germline V gene data show CDR1 as SGDLS and CDR2 as YYNGEE. CDR3 nucleotides: TGTGCCAGCAGCGTAGGGGCCCGTTCTCAAGAGACCCAGTACTTC. It encodes CASSVGARSQETQYF.

The chain links TRBV7-7 to TRBJ2-3; a weak D match, TRBD1 (6 bases). CDR3 length equals 14 residues. Germline values: CDR1 SSHAT, CDR2 FNYEAQ (reference sequence). Trimming shortened V by 0 bases and J by 4 bases, and 8 bases separated the two germline ends. CDR3 region: CASSLAQGSDTQYF. CDR3 bases: TGTGCCAGCAGCTTAGCCCAGGGGTCAGATACGCAGTATTTT. Filled out from reference TRBV7-7 and TRBJ2-3, the complete variable domain reads GAGVSQSPRYKVTKRGQDVTLRCDPISSHATLYWYQQALGQGPEFLTYFNYEAQPDKSGLPSDRFSAERPEGSISTLTIQRTEQRDSAMYRCASSLAQGSDTQYFGPGTRLTVL.

The chain couples TRBV30 to TRBJ1-6, with D unresolved. The germline V gene has CDR1 GTSNPN and CDR2 SVGIG (reference sequence). The germline V and J ends were trimmed by 3 bases and 5 bases, with 8 bases remaining between them. The CDR3 is 13 amino acids. The CDR3 sequence: CAWSLEHNSPLHF. For the CDR3, the DNA is TGTGCCTGGAGCCTGGAGCATAATTCACCCCTCCACTTT.

V gene TRBV7-8 combines with J gene TRBJ2-7, with 7 bases that match TRBD1. The trim removed 1 base at V and 3 bases at J, leaving 0 bases unmatched. The germline V gene encodes CDR1 SGHVS and CDR2 FQNEAQ. The CDR3 has 13 residues. CDR3 DNA: TGTGCCAGCAGCTTAGGGACAGGCTACGAGCAGTACTTC. Translated: CASSLGTGYEQYF.

This chain links TRBV6-5 with TRBJ2-3, with TRBD2 as a possible D gene (5 bases). V lost 2 bases to trimming and J lost 5 bases, with 14 bases between them. This CDR3 is built from 15 residues. Germline CDR1 reads MNHEY; CDR2 reads SVGAGI. CDR3 coding DNA: TGTGCCAGCAGTTACCTAGCCCGGCGCGAAGATACGCAGTATTTT. Translating it yields CASSYLARREDTQYF.

This clone was seen a handful of times. The chain is built from TRBV6-6 and TRBJ1-1, with D uncertain. The CDR3 is 15 residues long. Trimming stripped 2 bases from V and 5 bases from J, with 15 bases between. Germline V lookup: CDR1 MNHNY, CDR2 SVGAGI (reference sequence). The CDR3 loop is CASSYIGVWNTEAFF. CDR3 DNA: TGTGCCAGCAGTTACATCGGGGTATGGAATACTGAAGCTTTCTTT.

The gene calls are TRBV6-1 and TRBJ1-1; 10 bases fit TRBD1. The CDR3 spans 14 residues. The germline V gene has CDR1 MNHNS and CDR2 SASEGT. V dropped 8 bases and J dropped 4; count of bases not matched to a gene: 7. CDR3 nucleotide sequence: TGTGCCAGCTTATTGGACAGGGGGTTCACTGAAGCTTTCTTT. It specifies CASLLDRGFTEAFF.

This clone was seen only a few times. At one boundary the junction diverges from the germline segment, which might be a read error. This sequence joins TRBV30 and TRBJ2-7; D unclear. Germline values: CDR1 GTSNPN, CDR2 SVGIG (reference sequence). The CDR3 runs to 11 residues. CDR3 coding DNA: TGTGCCTGGAGCGCGCGAGCCGACACCCACTTC. It specifies CAWSARADTHF. The variable domain in full, with the rest retrieved from reference TRBV30 and TRBJ2-7, is SQTIHQWPATLVQPVGSPLSLECTVEGTSNPNLYWYRQAAGRGLQLLFYSVGIGQISSEVPQNLSASRPQDRQFILSSKKLLLSDSGFYLCAWSARADTHFGPGTRLTVT.

The chain employs TRBV7-9 and TRBJ1-1, with D possibly TRBD1 on 6 matching bases. Trimming took 4 bases from V and 1 from J, leaving 7 bases between them. CDR1 is SEHNR and CDR2 is FQNEAQ in the germline V gene (reference sequence). This CDR3 is 13 amino acids long. CDR3: CASSWTENTEAFF. CDR3 coding DNA: TGTGCCAGCAGCTGGACAGAGAACACTGAAGCTTTCTTT.

The chain links TRBV29-1 to TRBJ2-1, with a possible D match to TRBD2 (5 bases). The CDR3 runs 14 residues. Germline values: CDR1 SQVTM, CDR2 ANQGSEA. Trimming cost V 4 bases and J 4 bases, with 14 bases left between them. The CDR3 sequence is CSVAPSGLYNEQFF. The CDR3 DNA reads TGCAGCGTTGCCCCCAGCGGACTTTACAATGAGCAGTTCTTC.

The chain links TRBV28 to TRBJ2-7; 14 bases are shared with TRBD2. V lost 5 bases, J lost 6 bases, and 3 bases stayed unmatched. The CDR3 totals 14 residues. Per germline, CDR1 MDHEN and CDR2 SYDVKM. CDR3 sequence: CASSPGLAGVEQYF. The CDR3 region has the DNA TGTGCCAGCAGTCCGGGACTAGCGGGAGTCGAGCAGTACTTC. The complete variable domain, with remaining parts taken from reference TRBV28 and TRBJ2-7, reads DVKVTQSSRYLVKRTGEKVFLECVQDMDHENMFWYRQDPGLGLRLIYFSYDVKMKEKGDIPEGYSVSREKKERFSLILESASTNQTSMYLCASSPGLAGVEQYFGPGTRLTVT.

This CDR3 is CASSLRTSGSVEETQYF. CDR3 DNA: TGTGCCAGCAGCTTAAGGACTAGCGGGAGTGTGGAAGAGACCCAGTACTTC. This chain uses TRBV7-8 with TRBJ2-5; TRBD2 aligns across 13 bases. Germline CDR1 SGHVS, CDR2 FQNEAQ. The CDR3 spans 17 residues. V lost 2 bases to trimming and J lost 3 bases; unmatched junction nucleotides: 6.

This rearrangement joins TRBV14 to TRBJ1-1; the D gene is possibly TRBD1 (6 bases). The V gene lost 4 bases and the J gene lost 5 bases, with 20 bases spanning the gap. There are 16 residues in the CDR3. The germline V gene has CDR1 SGHDN and CDR2 FVKESK. The CDR3 DNA sequence: TGTGCCAGCAGCCCCACCGGCCGCAGGCAGGGGACTGAAGCTTTCTTT. Translation gives CASSPTGRRQGTEAFF.